These 8 T cell receptor beta chains were sequenced from one sample in a study of lymphopenia after photon versus proton radiotherapy. Sequencing was performed with immunoSEQ multiplex PCR; in TCRdb, only in-frame clones are kept and a portion is missing. The sample holds approximately 35,000 clones; roughly 90% are singletons and the top ten take roughly 6.2%. The material sequenced was peripheral blood, taken from a patient treated with photon-based radiotherapy. These receptors all stem from a woman between 45 and 65 years old with pancreatic cancer.

The chain has TRBV7-8 and TRBJ2-7; 9 bases agree with TRBD1. Germline values: CDR1 SGHVS, CDR2 FQNEAQ. The CDR3 has 16 residues. The V and J ends lost 1 base and 1 base, in that order; junction bases with no gene match: 5. This chain's CDR3 is CASSLVSGQGSYEQYF. CDR3 coding DNA: TGTGCCAGCAGCTTAGTGAGCGGACAGGGGTCCTACGAGCAGTACTTC.

V usage is TRBV5-1 and J usage is TRBJ1-1; D possibly corresponds to TRBD1 (6 bases). The CDR3 extends over 15 amino acids. Trimming pared 0 bases from V and 5 bases from J, leaving 14 bases between. Germline loops: CDR1 SGHRS, CDR2 YFSETQ. CDR3 in amino acids: CASSLAGVGRTEAFF. CDR3 in DNA: TGCGCCAGCAGCTTGGCAGGGGTTGGACGGACTGAAGCTTTCTTT. Variable domain in full (rest from reference TRBV5-1 and TRBJ1-1): KAGVTQTPRYLIKTRGQQVTLSCSPISGHRSVSWYQQTPGQGLQFLFEYFSETQRNKGNFPGRFSGRQFSNSRSEMNVSTLELGDSALYLCASSLAGVGRTEAFFGQGTRLTVV.

V usage is TRBV21-1 and J usage is TRBJ2-5. TRBV21-1 is listed as a pseudogene. This CDR3 is built from 13 residues. CDR3 residues: CASSKKGVETQYF. In DNA, the CDR3 is TGTGCCAGCAGCAAAAAAGGCGTGGAGACCCAGTACTTC.

The CDR3 DNA follows: TGTGCCAGCAGCGTGGGGACAGGGTGGACTGAAGCTTTCTTT. Encoded protein: CASSVGTGWTEAFF. The chain joins TRBV9 to TRBJ1-1; TRBD1 aligns across 9 bases. With V trimmed by 2 bases and J by 5 bases, 4 bases remained unmatched. Germline CDR1 reads SGDLS; CDR2 reads YYNGEE. The length of the CDR3 is 14 residues.

The genes are TRBV28 and TRBJ2-3; no firm D call. Per the germline V gene, CDR1 is MDHEN and CDR2 is SYDVKM. Trimming left V 2 bases short and J 2 bases short, with 8 bases between. The CDR3 loop spans 14 amino acids. In DNA, the CDR3 is TGTGCCAGCAGTTTAGGGCAGCACACAGATACGCAGTATTTT. It yields the protein CASSLGQHTDTQYF.

On this clone: A read error may produce the germline difference seen at one junction end. The gene calls are TRBV15 and TRBJ2-1; 10 bases are shared with TRBD2. There are 17 residues in the CDR3. Germline CDR1 is LNHNV and CDR2 is YYDKDF (reference sequence). The CDR3 bases are TGTGCCACCAGGAGAGGGGCGGTGGAGCGGGAGGGCCATGAGCAGTTCTTC. Its protein product is CATRRGAVEREGHEQFF.

The genes are TRBV21-1 and TRBJ2-7. TRBV21-1 is designated a pseudogene. The CDR3 is 14 amino acids. CDR3 sequence: CASSKFPASYEQYF. The CDR3 region has the DNA TGTGCCAGCAGCAAATTCCCGGCCTCCTACGAGCAGTACTTC.

The chain carries TRBV6-5 and TRBJ2-1, with TRBD2 as a possible D gene (5 bases). The CDR3 spans 15 residues. Germline CDR1 MNHEY, CDR2 SVGAGI. V lost 4 bases and J lost 1, with 11 bases in between. CDR3 nucleotides: TGTGCCAGCAGTTCGCGGACTGGATCCTACAATGAGCAGTTCTTC. Translating it yields CASSSRTGSYNEQFF.